This T cell receptor (beta chain) comes out of a study of T cells in Graves' hyperthyroidism and ophthalmopathy. J gave up 6 bases and V 5 bases, and 10 bases lay outside the gene matches. In germline, CDR1 is SEHNR, CDR2 FQNEAQ (reference sequence). This CDR3 region has 15 residues. This clonotype was counted ten times or more. RNA transcripts provided the source from which TCR beta CDR3 regions were amplified. Carried out on the TCR CDR3, a first-round RT-PCR used the HTBI primer set. TCRdb reprocessed the multiplex PCR reads via MiXCR and lists one record per CDR3 protein. The sample holds a few hundred thousand distinct CDR3 sequences; around 13% are singletons and the top ten take about 20%.

Sequenced sample: blood. This sequence was found in a woman under 40 with Graves' ophthalmopathy. The chain recombines TRBV7-9 with TRBJ2-7; 10 nucleotides match TRBD1. The CDR3 protein is CASSGEGQGVREQYF. For the CDR3, the DNA is TGTGCCAGCAGCGGAGAAGGACAGGGGGTTCGCGAGCAGTACTTC. Full variable domain (rest looked up from reference TRBV7-9 and TRBJ2-7): DTGVSQNPRHKITKRGQNVTFRCDPISEHNRLYWYRQTLGQGPEFLTYFQNEAQLEKSRLLSDRFSAERPKGSFSTLEIQRTEQGDSAMYLCASSGEGQGVREQYFGPGTRLTVT.